Below, 5 T cell receptor beta chains from the same sample are listed, as sequenced in a study of blood T cell repertoires in COVID-19. Only in-frame clones appear in the TCRdb table, and some are missing; sequencing was by immunoSEQ multiplex PCR. The sample records around 200,000 clones, roughly 83% being singletons. Input material: PBMCs or T cells enriched from blood (not recorded which). These receptors all stem from a man aged 35-49 years with acute COVID-19.

This clone was observed a handful of times. V gene TRBV28 combines with J gene TRBJ2-2; D remains unclear. With 0 bases removed from V and 5 bases from J, the gap between germline ends came to 7 bases. The CDR3 totals 14 residues. CDR1 is MDHEN and CDR2 is SYDVKM in the germline V gene. CDR3 sequence reads: CASSLWVATGELFF. The CDR3 region has the DNA TGTGCCAGCAGTTTATGGGTAGCTACCGGGGAGCTGTTTTTT.

The chain joins TRBV7-3 to TRBJ2-2; 8 bases align to TRBD2. V lost 4 bases and J lost 2; bases outside the gene matches: 6. CDR1 is SGHTA, CDR2 FQGTGA, per germline. The CDR3 consists of 16 residues. CDR3 in amino acids: CASSYISGINTGELFF. The DNA of the CDR3 is TGTGCCAGCAGCTATATTAGCGGGATAAACACCGGGGAGCTGTTTTTT.

The chain links TRBV11-2 to TRBJ2-5, with 7 bases identical to TRBD2. This CDR3 spans 14 amino acids. J lost 4 bases, V lost 3 bases, and 5 bases had no gene match. Germline V CDR1 and CDR2: SGHAT, FQNNGV. The CDR3 is CASSFSGGGETQYF. For the CDR3, the DNA is TGTGCCAGCAGCTTTTCGGGGGGAGGAGAGACCCAGTACTTC.

The chain employs TRBV7-6 and TRBJ1-6, with a weak D call TRBD1 (5 bases). Per germline, CDR1 SGHVS and CDR2 FNYEAQ. V was cut by 5 bases and J by 7 bases, with 18 bases left in between. This CDR3 is built from 16 residues. The CDR3 reads CASSVMPAGKNSPLHF. The CDR3 bases are TGTGCCAGCAGCGTTATGCCCGCAGGGAAAAATTCACCCCTCCACTTT.

The chain recombines TRBV6-5 with TRBJ2-7, with TRBD2 identical over 7 bases. The germline gives CDR1 MNHEY, CDR2 SVGAGI. This CDR3 comprises 15 residues. V dropped 7 bases and J dropped 5; count of bases not matched to a gene: 14. CDR3 region: CASTTNGLAGDEQYF. The CDR3 DNA reads as TGTGCCAGCACAACGAATGGGCTCGCGGGGGACGAGCAGTACTTC.